These 11 T cell receptor beta chains originate from one sample sequenced in a study of metastatic and nonmetastatic thyroid tumors. TCRdb re-analyzed the PCR reads using MiXCR. The sample lists about 16,000 clones; more than 10% were seen once. Until they underwent thyroid surgery, no patient had received any treatment. Specimen: blood. The receptors derive from a female donor with papillary thyroid cancer or a benign thyroid nodule (not recorded which). Some clones in this sample may be carry-over from other donors' samples.

The gene calls are TRBV14 and TRBJ1-2; weak D call: TRBD1 (5 bases). In germline, CDR1 is SGHDN, CDR2 FVKESK. Trimming removed 6 bases from V and 4 bases from J, with 21 bases in between. The CDR3 has 16 amino acids. The chain's CDR3 is CASSRRGEVGVYGYTF. The CDR3 DNA reads as TGTGCCAGCAGTCGGAGGGGTGAGGTGGGCGTCTATGGCTACACCTTC.

In its sample, this clone was seen a few times. V and J are TRBV6-1 and TRBJ2-1; TRBD2 matches 8 bases. Germline loops: CDR1 MNHNS, CDR2 SASEGT. Losses at the gene ends were 8 bases for V and 8 bases for J; bases not matched to a gene: 14. This CDR3 contains 15 residues. The chain's CDR3 is CASDPGGSRAYEQFF. DNA of the CDR3: TGTGCCAGCGACCCGGGAGGGTCCAGGGCATATGAGCAGTTCTTC.

This clone was observed many times. Possible read error: a much larger clone is one base away. The genes are TRBV28 and TRBJ1-3, with D uncertain. The V gene's germline CDR1 is MDHEN and CDR2 SYDVKM. The CDR3 is 12 amino acids. CDR3 in amino acids: CASSQPGTTIYF. CDR3 nucleotides: TGTGCCAGCTCCCAGCCGGGAACCACCATATATTTT.

This clone was counted at least ten times. V usage is TRBV3-1 and J usage is TRBJ2-7; 10 nucleotides agree with TRBD2. Losses at the gene ends were 4 bases for V and 2 bases for J; bases not matched to a gene: 5. Per the germline V gene, CDR1 is LGHDT and CDR2 is YNNKEL (reference sequence). This CDR3 region has 15 residues. The CDR3 here is CASSPVAGGPYEQYF. The CDR3 DNA is TGTGCCAGCAGCCCGGTAGCGGGAGGACCCTACGAGCAGTACTTC.

This clone was detected ten times or more. The rearrangement uses TRBV5-1 and TRBJ1-1, with unresolved D. Germline values: CDR1 SGHRS, CDR2 YFSETQ. This CDR3 spans 15 amino acids. V was cut by 4 bases and J by 2 bases, with 15 bases left in between. The CDR3 DNA follows: TGCGCCAGCAGCCTCAACCCCGCCCCAAACACTGAAGCTTTCTTT. Residues: CASSLNPAPNTEAFF.

Ten or more counts support this clone. Here the CDR3 DNA reads TGTGCCAGCAGCTTAGATCCGGGGGCGCGGACTAGGCCCCTCCACTTT. It codes for CASSLDPGARTRPLHF. The J gene is TRBJ1-6, the V gene TRBV11-2, with D possibly being TRBD1 (6 bases). Trimming took off 0 bases at V and 13 bases at J, with 19 bases between the two ends. The length of the CDR3 is 16 residues. Germline assignment: CDR1 SGHAT and CDR2 FQNNGV.

This clone is medium-sized. The rearrangement joins TRBV6-2 or TRBV6-3 to TRBJ2-5, with a weak D call TRBD1 (5 bases). The CDR3 runs 15 residues. Germline loops: CDR1 MNHEY, CDR2 SVGEGT. V was shortened by 4 bases and J by 2 bases, with 14 bases between the two germline ends. The DNA for the CDR3 is TGTGCCAGCAGTTGGGGTGGACAACATCAAGAGACCCAGTACTTC. Its protein product is CASSWGGQHQETQYF.

Here the CDR3 DNA reads TGCGCCAGCAGCTTGTATTTTCAGCGGTGGTACTTC. Encoded protein: CASSLYFQRWYF. The chain couples TRBV5-1 to TRBJ2-7; tentatively, D is TRBD2 (5 bases). The germline V gene encodes CDR1 SGHRS and CDR2 YFSETQ. The length of the CDR3 is 12 residues. Deletions cut 1 base from V and 12 bases from J, with 14 bases between.

This clone was detected many times. The chain uses TRBV7-8 and TRBJ2-2; 7 nucleotides align to TRBD2. This CDR3 has 13 residues. Per the germline V gene, CDR1 is SGHVS and CDR2 is FQNEAQ. With V trimmed by 8 bases and J by 2 bases, 2 bases remained unmatched. This CDR3 is CASQRGNTGELFF. CDR3 in DNA: TGTGCCAGCCAGCGGGGTAACACCGGGGAGCTGTTTTTT.

This clone appeared a few times. The chain is built from TRBV6-1 and TRBJ2-7; TRBD1 is a possible D gene (6 bases). Germline CDR1 and CDR2: MNHNS and SASEGT. The V gene lost 7 bases and the J gene lost 5 bases, with 18 bases spanning the gap. The CDR3 contains 14 residues. The CDR3 DNA reads TGTGCCAGCACCAAGGTAGGGGGAATCCACGAGCAGTACTTC. Protein: CASTKVGGIHEQYF.

Many counts were recorded for this clone. One end of the junction varies from germline; a read error may be responsible. This chain joins TRBV4-1 and TRBJ2-2, with 11 bases fitting TRBD2. The CDR3 contains 15 residues. The germline gives CDR1 MGHRA, CDR2 YSYEKL. The CDR3 DNA reads TGCGCCAGCAGTCTGGGACTAGCGGCCACCGGGGAGCTGCTTTTT. This sequence encodes CASSLGLAATGELLF.